Listed below are T cell receptor beta chains from one sample, sequenced in a study of blood T cell repertoires in COVID-19. The repertoire was sequenced with immunoSEQ multiplex PCR; TCRdb's copy has only in-frame clones and lacks some. Here the sample spans some 500,000 clones, 70% to 90% being singletons. The sequenced material came from PBMCs or T cells enriched from blood (not recorded which). These receptor sequences come from a woman aged 40 to 50 who had recovered from COVID-19. Both conserved end residues are part of each CDR3. Each record gives: V gene, J gene, CDR3 protein.

>TRBV6-1|TRBJ1-1
CASSEWEAIEAFF
>TRBV18|TRBJ1-2
CASSPGQGIQGYTF
>TRBV3-1/TRBV3-2|TRBJ2-7
CASSNLGEQYF
>TRBV7-2|TRBJ2-5
CASSLVLAGGPIQETQYF
>TRBV4-1|TRBJ2-6
CASSSNDRRWTGANVLTF
>TRBV18|TRBJ1-1
CASSPTLGGPMNTEAFF
>TRBV6-7|TRBJ2-2
CASSDSGSQRTGELFF
>TRBV10-3|TRBJ2-1
CAINPTGSAYNEQFF
>TRBV28|TRBJ2-2
CASTVAGAHTGELFF
>TRBV19|TRBJ2-6
CASSTTQGPYSGANVLTF
>TRBV5-1|TRBJ2-3
CASSGADTQYF
>TRBV27|TRBJ1-5
CASSPGQGNQPQHF
>TRBV27|TRBJ2-3
CASSFGTSGTDTQYF
>TRBV27|TRBJ1-1
CASSLFIPGGNTEAFF
>TRBV11-3|TRBJ2-5
CASSSNREGETQYF
>TRBV4-1|TRBJ2-3
CASSQDQGQGTDTQYF
>TRBV19|TRBJ1-2
CASSMDRDLDGYTF
>TRBV5-1|TRBJ2-3
CASSLGQSFTDTQYF
>TRBV11-3|TRBJ2-3
CASSFGTNSDTQYF
>TRBV20-1|TRBJ1-2
CSAPSDYGYTF
>TRBV18|TRBJ2-5
CASSGTSGQETQYF
>TRBV5-1|TRBJ2-1
CASSLVGRWEDEQFF
>TRBV29-1|TRBJ2-3
CSVSLGQPTDTQYF
>TRBV19|TRBJ1-5
CASSIGRENQPQHF
>TRBV28|TRBJ1-5
CASSLFGTGVNQPQHF
>TRBV7-9|TRBJ1-5
CASSLGQDNQPQHF
>TRBV6-2/TRBV6-3|TRBJ2-7
CASSYSSRTGDYEQYF
>TRBV7-7|TRBJ2-2
CASSSGEGAGELFF
>TRBV14|TRBJ1-6
CASSQVGRGNSPLHF
>TRBV29-1|TRBJ2-3
CSVEDTKGVRTDTQYF
>TRBV9|TRBJ2-3
CASSPRLAGATDTQYF
>TRBV4-1|TRBJ1-1
CASSQRGQGVIFGTEAFF
>TRBV6-5|TRBJ1-3
CASSYRHRSGNTIYF
>TRBV5-1|TRBJ2-2
CASSLSTSVNTGELFF
>TRBV7-9|TRBJ1-3
CASSLESGLSGNTIYF
>TRBV30|TRBJ1-3
CAWDRDSGNTIYF
>TRBV30|TRBJ1-2
CAWSSSGGYTF
>TRBV28|TRBJ1-2
CASSFAEAYGYTF
>TRBV7-2|TRBJ1-2
CASSLRTVGGYTF
>TRBV6-5|TRBJ2-1
CASSSSGTGYNEQFF
>TRBV30|TRBJ1-1
CAWSVWVQGPTEAFF
>TRBV4-1|TRBJ2-3
CASSQGSLLLAAKGTDTQYF
>TRBV25-1|TRBJ1-2
CASSERGQHSGYTF
>TRBV19|TRBJ2-3
CATRSGGRGTDTQYF
>TRBV11-2|TRBJ1-1
CASSFRTEMNTEAFF